This T cell receptor beta chain was sequenced in a study of blood T cell repertoires in COVID-19. Trimming stripped 3 bases from V and 8 bases from J, with 11 bases between. The length of the CDR3 is 12 residues. Concerning this clone: Other DNA sequences in the sample encode the same CDR3.

TCRdb's copy holds only in-frame clones and misses some; the assay was immunoSEQ multiplex PCR. The profile shows 150,000 to 200,000 clones, approximately 80% of them singletons. The chain joins TRBV12-3 or TRBV12-4 to TRBJ2-7, with a possible D match to TRBD2 (6 bases). The sequenced sample consisted of PBMCs or T cells enriched from blood (not recorded which). This TCR derives from a woman aged 55-69 years who had recovered from COVID-19. The CDR3 DNA follows: TGTGCCAGCAGTTTCGGAGGGCATCAGCAGTACTTC. It translates to CASSFGGHQQYF.